Sequencing of this T cell receptor (beta chain) was carried out in a study of identical twins. The V gene lost 4 bases and the J gene lost 0 bases, with 6 bases spanning the gap. The CDR3 totals 14 residues. CDR1 and CDR2 (germline): MNHEY, SVGAGI. This clonotype was detected ten times or more. Via MiXCR, TCRdb re-called the 5' RACE reads, giving one row per CDR3 protein. The sample has some 190,000 distinct CDR3 sequences; approximately 15% are singletons. This sample was also put to use in a study of T cells expressing NK-cell markers.

The chain combines TRBV6-5 with TRBJ2-2; D is perhaps TRBD1 or TRBD2 (5 bases each). The sample was CD8+ T cells sorted from blood. This TCR derives from a woman aged 18-30 years in good health. In DNA form, the CDR3 reads TGTGCCAGCAGTTCGGGACCGAACACCGGGGAGCTGTTTTTT. It codes for CASSSGPNTGELFF.